The 31 T cell receptor beta chains listed next were all sequenced from one sample in a study of cytomegalovirus exposure and HLA in healthy donors. Use of 60 Vbeta and 13 Jbeta primers characterized the PCR. Clones were read by immunoSEQ multiplex PCR, and TCRdb kept only the in-frame ones, dropping some. The data contain under 200,000 clones, roughly four fifths of them singletons. Sequenced sample: PBMCs. The receptors originated from a man aged 18 to 29 in good health and CMV-seronegative.

The chain is built from TRBV6-5 and TRBJ1-1; D is possibly TRBD1 (5 bases). CDR3 length equals 15 residues. The ends were cut back, 6 bases at V and 7 bases at J, with 21 bases in the middle. In germline, CDR1 is MNHEY, CDR2 SVGAGI. As DNA, the CDR3 is TGTGCCAGCAGCCCATCAGACGTGAGGCAGGGTGAAGCTTTCTTT. As protein: CASSPSDVRQGEAFF.

This chain connects TRBV11-3 to TRBJ2-7; TRBD1 matches 10 bases. The CDR3 totals 16 residues. The V gene end was trimmed by 5 bases and the J gene end by 4 bases; junction bases not matched to a gene: 11. Germline-derived CDR1 and CDR2 are SGHNT and YENEEA. CDR3 coding DNA: TGTGCCAGCAGCATCTCAGACAGGGGGCACGTATACGAGCAGTACTTC. This codes for CASSISDRGHVYEQYF.

The chain carries TRBV7-9 and TRBJ2-2; D is perhaps TRBD1 (7 bases). The V end lost 5 bases, the J end lost 2 bases, and 12 bases lay between the germline ends. The V gene's germline CDR1 is SEHNR and CDR2 FQNEAQ (reference sequence). There are 15 residues in the CDR3. This chain's CDR3 is CASSGGTANTGELFF. The CDR3 region has the DNA TGTGCCAGCAGCGGCGGGACAGCCAACACCGGGGAGCTGTTTTTT. Variable domain in full (rest from reference TRBV7-9 and TRBJ2-2): DTGVSQNPRHKITKRGQNVTFRCDPISEHNRLYWYRQTLGQGPEFLTYFQNEAQLEKSRLLSDRFSAERPKGSFSTLEIQRTEQGDSAMYLCASSGGTANTGELFFGEGSRLTVL.

V and J are TRBV7-6 and TRBJ2-1; 8 positions match TRBD1. V dropped 2 bases and J dropped 3; count of bases not matched to a gene: 9. Germline CDR1 is SGHVS and CDR2 is FNYEAQ. This CDR3 comprises 17 residues. For the CDR3, the DNA is TGTGCCAGCAGCTTATACCAGGGGGCTAGTTACTACAATGAGCAGTTCTTC. Translating it yields CASSLYQGASYYNEQFF.

The chain couples TRBV7-8 to TRBJ1-4; TRBD1 might be the D (5 bases). This CDR3 has 16 amino acids. V shed 5 bases and J shed 3 bases, with 16 bases lying between them. The V gene's germline CDR1 is SGHVS and CDR2 FQNEAQ. CDR3 sequence reads: CASSPQPGLANEKLFF. Written as DNA, the CDR3 is TGTGCCAGCAGCCCTCAACCGGGACTGGCTAATGAAAAACTGTTTTTT.

J is TRBJ2-2 and V is TRBV19; D is possibly TRBD1 (5 bases). V was shortened by 10 bases and J by 2 bases, with 17 bases between the two germline ends. The CDR3 spans 15 residues. Germline V gives CDR1 LNHDA, CDR2 SQIVND (reference sequence). DNA for the CDR3: TGTGCCACCAGATCCGGCAGGGAAAACACCGGGGAGCTGTTTTTT. It yields the protein CATRSGRENTGELFF.

This clone has just a few counts. The chain carries TRBV5-4 and TRBJ2-7; TRBD2 matches 11 bases. This CDR3 has 15 residues. Germline CDR1 is SGHNT and CDR2 is YYREEE (reference sequence). The V gene end was trimmed by 4 bases and the J gene end by 2 bases; junction bases not matched to a gene: 5. CDR3 nucleotide sequence: TGTGCCAGCAGCGTCCCGGGACTAGCGGCCTACGAGCAGTACTTC. Translating it yields CASSVPGLAAYEQYF.

This chain uses TRBV5-1 with TRBJ1-3; 8 positions match TRBD1. Germline trimming cut 0 bases from V and 3 bases from J; bases unmatched to any gene: 2. This CDR3 contains 15 residues. Germline lookup yields CDR1 SGHRS and CDR2 YFSETQ. CDR3 coding DNA: TGCGCCAGCAGCTTGGACAGGGGGGTTGGAAACACCATATATTTT. This translates into CASSLDRGVGNTIYF. Supplemented by reference TRBV5-1 and TRBJ1-3, the full variable domain reads KAGVTQTPRYLIKTRGQQVTLSCSPISGHRSVSWYQQTPGQGLQFLFEYFSETQRNKGNFPGRFSGRQFSNSRSEMNVSTLELGDSALYLCASSLDRGVGNTIYFGEGSWLTVV.

The J gene is TRBJ2-7, the V gene TRBV18; 9 positions agree with TRBD1. The CDR3 sequence is 14 residues long. V lost 3 bases, J lost 2 bases, and 2 bases stayed unmatched. CDR1 is KGHSH and CDR2 is LQKENI in the germline V gene. The CDR3 region is CASSPGQGPYEQYF. The CDR3 region has the DNA TGTGCCAGCTCACCTGGACAGGGGCCCTACGAGCAGTACTTC. The entire variable domain, with the rest obtained from reference TRBV18 and TRBJ2-7, is as follows: NAGVMQNPRHLVRRRGQEARLRCSPMKGHSHVYWYRQLPEEGLKFMVYLQKENIIDESGMPKERFSAEFPKEGPSILRIQQVVRGDSAAYFCASSPGQGPYEQYFGPGTRLTVT.

The chain is built from TRBV6-1 and TRBJ1-2; D possibly corresponds to TRBD1 (5 bases). Germline-derived CDR1 and CDR2 are MNHNS and SASEGT. The CDR3 loop spans 17 amino acids. V gave up 2 bases and J gave up 8 bases, with 24 bases separating them. CDR3 amino acids: CASSERGIGEWSRGYTF. CDR3 sequence (DNA): TGTGCCAGCAGTGAACGGGGGATCGGGGAGTGGAGTCGGGGCTACACCTTC.

CDR3 amino acids: CASVTSGRVLETQYF. The CDR3 nucleotides are TGTGCCAGCGTAACTAGCGGGAGGGTTTTGGAGACCCAGTACTTC. The rearrangement joins TRBV2 to TRBJ2-5; 13 bases fit TRBD2. The germline V gene encodes CDR1 SNHLY and CDR2 FYNNEI. J lost 5 bases, V lost 8 bases, and 8 bases had no gene match. The CDR3 totals 15 residues.

This clone was seen a handful of times. This rearrangement joins TRBV7-9 to TRBJ2-2, with a possible D match to TRBD2 (5 bases). Germline V gives CDR1 SEHNR, CDR2 FQNEAQ (reference sequence). CDR3 length: 16 amino acids. Trimming shortened V by 5 bases and J by 3 bases, and 16 bases separated the two germline ends. The CDR3 spells CASSPPVGVDTGELFF. The CDR3 coding sequence is TGTGCCAGCAGCCCCCCCGTGGGAGTGGACACCGGGGAGCTGTTTTTT.

V and J are TRBV18 and TRBJ2-7, with 9 bases aligning to TRBD1. This CDR3 is 14 amino acids long. With V trimmed by 0 bases and J by 6 bases, 3 bases remained unmatched. The germline V gene encodes CDR1 KGHSH and CDR2 LQKENI. CDR3 amino acids: CASSPPQGAGEQYF. The CDR3 bases are TGTGCCAGCTCACCACCACAGGGGGCCGGCGAGCAGTACTTC.

The V gene is TRBV6-6, the J gene TRBJ1-5; D uncertain. This CDR3 region has 14 residues. Looked up from germline, CDR1 is MNHNY and CDR2 is SVGAGI (reference sequence). The V end lost 6 bases, the J end lost 4 bases, and 13 bases lay between the germline ends. CDR3 protein: CASRKGRFNQPQHF. The CDR3, as DNA: TGTGCCAGCAGGAAAGGCAGGTTTAATCAGCCCCAGCATTTT.

This clone was observed a handful of times. The rearrangement links TRBV9 to TRBJ2-3; 12 bases are shared with TRBD1. Germline CDR1 and CDR2: SGDLS and YYNGEE. The ends lost 3 bases at V and 6 bases at J; junction bases unmatched: 8. The CDR3 runs 16 residues. The CDR3 region has the DNA TGTGCCAGCAGCGCGGGACAGGGGGCCTTGGGGGATACGCAGTATTTT. Encoded protein: CASSAGQGALGDTQYF.

The chain is built from TRBV9 and TRBJ2-1; TRBD2 aligns across 8 bases. Germline CDR1 reads SGDLS; CDR2 reads YYNGEE. V shed 0 bases and J 8 bases; nucleotides not matched to a gene: 4. This CDR3 contains 14 residues. The CDR3 nucleotides read TGTGCCAGCAGCGTAGGAGCGGGAGTACATGAGCAGTTCTTC. It is translated as CASSVGAGVHEQFF.

This clone was seen more than once but under ten times. This chain connects TRBV6-5 to TRBJ2-5; 7 bases agree with TRBD1. Germline V gene sequence: CDR1 MNHEY, CDR2 SVGAGI. This CDR3 region has 15 residues. Unmatched junction bases numbered 11, after V lost 5 bases and J lost 5 bases. CDR3 amino acids: CASSRGQVFGETQYF. The CDR3 DNA follows: TGTGCCAGCAGTCGCGGACAGGTTTTTGGGGAGACCCAGTACTTC.

This clone has a handful of counts. J is TRBJ1-5 and V is TRBV10-1; possible D gene TRBD1, 6 bases. Trimming cost V 3 bases and J 6 bases, with 9 bases left between them. The CDR3 spans 13 residues. Germline lookup yields CDR1 WNHNN and CDR2 SYGVQD (reference sequence). The DNA of the CDR3 is TGCGCCAGCAGTGAAACAGGGATTCAGCCCCAGCATTTT. Translated: CASSETGIQPQHF.

This sequence joins TRBV4-1 and TRBJ2-1, with 8 positions matching TRBD2. Unmatched junction bases numbered 9, after V lost 5 bases and J lost 6 bases. Looked up from germline, CDR1 is MGHRA and CDR2 is YSYEKL. The CDR3 length is 15 residues. DNA of the CDR3: TGCGCCAGCAGCTTCCGGGCCCGGGGGGGCAATGAGCAGTTCTTC. It translates to CASSFRARGGNEQFF.

The J gene is TRBJ2-6, the V gene TRBV7-8, with D unresolved. Germline lookup yields CDR1 SGHVS and CDR2 FQNEAQ. Trimming removed 5 bases at V and 0 bases at J, with 17 bases between. This CDR3 has 18 residues. Here the CDR3 DNA reads TGTGCCAGCAGCCCCGTCAGGCAGATACTCTCTGGGGCCAACGTCCTGACTTTC. Protein sequence: CASSPVRQILSGANVLTF.

This chain joins TRBV4-1 and TRBJ2-5, with D tentatively TRBD2 (6 bases). The V end lost 4 bases, the J end lost 11 bases, and 20 bases lay between the germline ends. CDR3 length: 14 residues. Germline lookup yields CDR1 MGHRA and CDR2 YSYEKL. DNA for the CDR3: TGCGCCAGCAGCCCCGAGGGACTTCCTCCCCAGCAGTACTTC. Its translation is CASSPEGLPPQQYF.

The chain couples TRBV10-2 to TRBJ2-5; the match to TRBD2 covers 13 bases. This CDR3 has 16 amino acids. Germline assignment: CDR1 WSHSY and CDR2 SAAADI. Trimming took 6 bases from V and 2 from J; bases not matched to a gene: 6. Written as DNA, the CDR3 is TGCGCCAGCAGAGAAGGGACTAGCGGGACTCAAGAGACCCAGTACTTC. Translating gives CASREGTSGTQETQYF.

The count of this clone is one. This chain joins TRBV19 and TRBJ2-3, with 7 bases identical to TRBD2. Germline V gene lookup returns CDR1 LNHDA and CDR2 SQIVND (reference sequence). The CDR3 extends over 14 amino acids. Trimming cost V 9 bases and J 5 bases; bases outside gene matches: 11. The CDR3 bases are TGTGCCAGCGGGATGGGGGGGACCGGAGATACGCAGTATTTT. Protein sequence: CASGMGGTGDTQYF.

The genes are TRBV7-2 and TRBJ2-7, with TRBD2 identical over 11 bases. The CDR3 spans 16 residues. The trim removed 1 base at V and 2 bases at J, leaving 4 bases unmatched. Germline CDR1 is SGHTA and CDR2 is FQGNSA. DNA for the CDR3: TGTGCCAGCAGCTTAGGGGCTAGCGGGAGGACCTACGAGCAGTACTTC. This encodes CASSLGASGRTYEQYF.

This clone came up a few times. The chain has TRBV7-8 and TRBJ2-7, with 7 bases that match TRBD2. The J segment lost 0 bases and the V segment lost 8 bases, leaving 4 bases of the junction unmatched. The CDR3 is made up of 13 amino acids. From germline, CDR1 is SGHVS and CDR2 FQNEAQ. CDR3 loop: CASGRGSSYEQYF. The CDR3 nucleotides are TGTGCCAGCGGGAGGGGAAGCTCCTACGAGCAGTACTTC. Looking up the rest from reference TRBV7-8 and TRBJ2-7 gives the full variable domain: GAGVSQSPRYKVAKRGQDVALRCDPISGHVSLFWYQQALGQGPEFLTYFQNEAQLDKSGLPSDRFFAERPEGSVSTLKIQRTQQEDSAVYLCASGRGSSYEQYFGPGTRLTVT.

The chain combines TRBV5-4 with TRBJ2-7; 8 nucleotides line up with TRBD2. The CDR3 contains 14 residues. V shed 4 bases, J shed 4 bases, and the junction held 7 bases outside the gene matches. Germline CDR1 is SGHNT and CDR2 is YYREEE (reference sequence). CDR3 loop: CASSPGREGYEQYF. The CDR3 DNA reads TGTGCCAGCAGCCCTGGACGGGAGGGGTACGAGCAGTACTTC.

This sequence joins TRBV4-3 and TRBJ2-5; 8 positions match TRBD2. This CDR3 contains 16 residues. Trimming cost V 1 base and J 5 bases; bases outside gene matches: 9. The germline V gene has CDR1 LGHNA and CDR2 YSLEER. The CDR3 spells CASSQAAAGVGETQYF. CDR3 nucleotides: TGCGCCAGCAGCCAAGCAGCAGCGGGAGTCGGGGAGACCCAGTACTTC.

The rearrangement joins TRBV6-5 to TRBJ2-7; the D is unclear. The CDR3 sequence is 14 residues long. V gave up 6 bases and J gave up 0 bases, with 12 bases separating them. Germline CDR1 MNHEY, CDR2 SVGAGI. CDR3 loop: CASSAHLGSYEQYF. DNA for the CDR3: TGTGCCAGCAGCGCTCATCTAGGCTCCTACGAGCAGTACTTC.

The chain is built from TRBV4-3 and TRBJ2-1, with TRBD2 matching 8 bases. The CDR3 contains 15 residues. Germline V gene lookup returns CDR1 LGHNA and CDR2 YSLEER. V trimming: 1 base; J trimming: 1 base; junction bases outside the gene matches: 0. CDR3: CASSQASGSYNEQFF. As DNA, the CDR3 is TGCGCCAGCAGCCAAGCTAGCGGGTCCTACAATGAGCAGTTCTTC.

The CDR3 bases are TGCGCCAGCAGCCAAGAGGGGGAGGGGTTCTTTGCAACTAATGAAAAACTGTTTTTT. Amino acid sequence: CASSQEGEGFFATNEKLFF. V usage is TRBV4-3 and J usage is TRBJ1-4; the D gene is possibly TRBD1 (5 bases). CDR3 length equals 19 residues. V lost 0 bases, J lost 0 bases, and 17 bases lay in between. In germline, CDR1 is LGHNA, CDR2 YSLEER.

The J gene is TRBJ1-6, the V gene TRBV30; D is ambiguous. The V and J ends lost 5 bases and 0 bases respectively, with 5 bases between them. The CDR3 totals 13 residues. Germline V gene data show CDR1 as GTSNPN and CDR2 as SVGIG (reference sequence). The CDR3 loop reads CAWRLSYNSPLHF. The DNA of the CDR3 is TGTGCCTGGCGACTCTCCTATAATTCACCCCTCCACTTT.